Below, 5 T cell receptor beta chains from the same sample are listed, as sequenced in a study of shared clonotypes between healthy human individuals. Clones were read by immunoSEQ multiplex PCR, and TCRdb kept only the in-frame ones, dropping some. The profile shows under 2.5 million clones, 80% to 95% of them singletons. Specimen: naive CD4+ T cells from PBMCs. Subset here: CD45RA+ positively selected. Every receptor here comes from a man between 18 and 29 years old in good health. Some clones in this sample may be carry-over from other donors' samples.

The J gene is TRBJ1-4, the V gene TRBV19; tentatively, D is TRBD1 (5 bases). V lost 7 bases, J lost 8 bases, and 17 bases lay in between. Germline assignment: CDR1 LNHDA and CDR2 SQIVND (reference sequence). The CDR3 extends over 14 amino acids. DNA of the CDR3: TGTGCCAGTACCTTGGGGCAGAGGAGAGAAAAACTGTTTTTT. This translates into CASTLGQRREKLFF.

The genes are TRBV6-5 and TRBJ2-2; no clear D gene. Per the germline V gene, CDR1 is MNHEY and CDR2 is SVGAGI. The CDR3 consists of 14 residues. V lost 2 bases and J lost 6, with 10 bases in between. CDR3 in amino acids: CASSYVLSSGELFF. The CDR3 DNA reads TGTGCCAGCAGTTACGTCCTCTCGTCCGGGGAGCTGTTTTTT.

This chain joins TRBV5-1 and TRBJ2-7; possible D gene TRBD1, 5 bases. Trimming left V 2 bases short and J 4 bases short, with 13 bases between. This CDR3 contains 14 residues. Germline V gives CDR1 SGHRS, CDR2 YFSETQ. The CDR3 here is CASSFQGSGYEQYF. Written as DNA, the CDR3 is TGCGCCAGCAGCTTTCAGGGTTCTGGGTACGAGCAGTACTTC.

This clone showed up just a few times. The CDR3 loop reads CAFVTLSYNEQFF. CDR3 in DNA: TGTGCCTTCGTTACGTTGTCCTACAATGAGCAGTTCTTC. The chain recombines TRBV30 with TRBJ2-1; D uncertain. Germline V lookup: CDR1 GTSNPN, CDR2 SVGIG (reference sequence). This CDR3 has 13 amino acids. The V end lost 7 bases, the J end lost 1 base, and 11 bases lay between the germline ends.

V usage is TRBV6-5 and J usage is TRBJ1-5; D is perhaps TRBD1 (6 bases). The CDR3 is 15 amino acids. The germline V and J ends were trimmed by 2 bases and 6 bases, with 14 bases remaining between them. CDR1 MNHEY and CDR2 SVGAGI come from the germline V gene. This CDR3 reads CASSYEGGVGQPQHF. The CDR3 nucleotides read TGTGCCAGCAGTTACGAGGGGGGCGTGGGTCAGCCCCAGCATTTT.